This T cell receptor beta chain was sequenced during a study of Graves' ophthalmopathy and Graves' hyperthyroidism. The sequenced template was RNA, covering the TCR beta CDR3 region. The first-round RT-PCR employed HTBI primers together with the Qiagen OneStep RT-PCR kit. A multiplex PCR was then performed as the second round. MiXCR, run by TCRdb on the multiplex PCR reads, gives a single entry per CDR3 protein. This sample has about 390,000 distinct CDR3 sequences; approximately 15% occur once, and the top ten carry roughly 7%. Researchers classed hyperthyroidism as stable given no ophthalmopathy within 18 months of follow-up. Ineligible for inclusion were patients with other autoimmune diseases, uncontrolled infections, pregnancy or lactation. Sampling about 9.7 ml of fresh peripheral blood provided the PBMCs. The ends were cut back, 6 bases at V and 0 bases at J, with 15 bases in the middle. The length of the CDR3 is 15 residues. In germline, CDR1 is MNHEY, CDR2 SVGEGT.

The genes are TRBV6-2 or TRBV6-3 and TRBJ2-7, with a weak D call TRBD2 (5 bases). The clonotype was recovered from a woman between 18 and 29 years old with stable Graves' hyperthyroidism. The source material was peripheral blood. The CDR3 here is CASRESGMSSYEQYF. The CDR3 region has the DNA TGTGCCAGCAGAGAATCCGGGATGAGCTCCTACGAGCAGTACTTC.